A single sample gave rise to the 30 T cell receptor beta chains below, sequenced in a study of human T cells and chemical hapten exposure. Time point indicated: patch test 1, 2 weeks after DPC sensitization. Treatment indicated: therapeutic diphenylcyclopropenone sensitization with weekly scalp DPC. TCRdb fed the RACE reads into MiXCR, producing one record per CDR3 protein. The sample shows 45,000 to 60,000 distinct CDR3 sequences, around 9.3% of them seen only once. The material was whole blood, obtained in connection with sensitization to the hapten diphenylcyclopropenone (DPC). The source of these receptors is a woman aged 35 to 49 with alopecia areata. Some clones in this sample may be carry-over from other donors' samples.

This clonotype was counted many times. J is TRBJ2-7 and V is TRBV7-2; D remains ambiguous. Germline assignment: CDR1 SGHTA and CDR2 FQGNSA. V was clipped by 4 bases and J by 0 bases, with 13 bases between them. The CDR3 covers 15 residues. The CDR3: CASSSRTESSYEQYF. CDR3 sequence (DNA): TGTGCCAGCAGCTCTCGGACGGAAAGCTCCTACGAGCAGTACTTC.

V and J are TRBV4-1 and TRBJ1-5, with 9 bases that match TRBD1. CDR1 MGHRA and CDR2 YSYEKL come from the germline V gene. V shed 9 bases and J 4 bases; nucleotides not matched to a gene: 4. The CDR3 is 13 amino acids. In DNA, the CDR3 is TGCGCCAGTGGACAGGGGAAGAATCAGCCCCAGCATTTT. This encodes CASGQGKNQPQHF.

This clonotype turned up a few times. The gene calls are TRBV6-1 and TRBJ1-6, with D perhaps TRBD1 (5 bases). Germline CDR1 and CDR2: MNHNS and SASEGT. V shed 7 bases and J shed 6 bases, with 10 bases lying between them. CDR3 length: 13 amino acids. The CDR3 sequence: CASTGPLNSPLHF. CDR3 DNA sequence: TGTGCCAGCACGGGACCGCTTAATTCACCCCTCCACTTT.

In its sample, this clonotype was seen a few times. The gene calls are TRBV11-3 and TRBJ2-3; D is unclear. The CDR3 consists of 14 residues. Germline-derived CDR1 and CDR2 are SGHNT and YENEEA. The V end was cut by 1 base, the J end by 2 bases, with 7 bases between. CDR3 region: CASSLGATTDTQYF. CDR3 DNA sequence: TGTGCCAGCAGCTTAGGGGCTACCACAGATACGCAGTATTTT.

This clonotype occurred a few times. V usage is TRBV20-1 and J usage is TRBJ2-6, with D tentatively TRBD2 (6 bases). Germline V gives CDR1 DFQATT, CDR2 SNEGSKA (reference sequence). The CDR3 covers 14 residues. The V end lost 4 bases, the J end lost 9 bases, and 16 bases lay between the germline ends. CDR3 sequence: CSANPRLGGNVLTF. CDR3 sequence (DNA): TGCAGTGCTAACCCTCGACTGGGAGGCAACGTCCTGACTTTC.

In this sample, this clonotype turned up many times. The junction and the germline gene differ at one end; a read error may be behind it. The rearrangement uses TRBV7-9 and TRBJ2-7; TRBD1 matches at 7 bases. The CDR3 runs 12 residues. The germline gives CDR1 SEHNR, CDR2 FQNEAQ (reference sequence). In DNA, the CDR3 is TGTGCCAGCAGCTTAGCGGGGGACAGTGTTAACTTC. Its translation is CASSLAGDSVNF. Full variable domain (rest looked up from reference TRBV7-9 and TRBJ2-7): DTGVSQNPRHKITKRGQNVTFRCDPISEHNRLYWYRQTLGQGPEFLTYFQNEAQLEKSRLLSDRFSAERPKGSFSTLEIQRTEQGDSAMYLCASSLAGDSVNFGPGTRLTVT.

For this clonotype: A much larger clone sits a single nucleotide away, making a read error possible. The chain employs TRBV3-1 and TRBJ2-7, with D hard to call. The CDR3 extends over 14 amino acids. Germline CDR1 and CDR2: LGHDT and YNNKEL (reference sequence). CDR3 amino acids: CAGSQETVSYEQYF. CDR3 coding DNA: TGTGCCGGCAGCCAAGAAACGGTTTCCTACGAGCAGTACTTC.

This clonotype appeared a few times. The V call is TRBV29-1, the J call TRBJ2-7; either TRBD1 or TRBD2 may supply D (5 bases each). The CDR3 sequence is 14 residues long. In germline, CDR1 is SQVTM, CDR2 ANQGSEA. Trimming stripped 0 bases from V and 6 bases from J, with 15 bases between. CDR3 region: CSVEDRDLGGEQYF. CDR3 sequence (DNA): TGCAGCGTTGAAGATCGGGACCTAGGTGGCGAGCAGTACTTC.

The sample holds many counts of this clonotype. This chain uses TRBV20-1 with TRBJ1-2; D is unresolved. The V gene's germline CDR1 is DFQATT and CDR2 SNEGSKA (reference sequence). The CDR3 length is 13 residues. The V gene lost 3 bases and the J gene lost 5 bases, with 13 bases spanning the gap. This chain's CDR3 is CSASPSRVYGYTF. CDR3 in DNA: TGCAGTGCTAGTCCTAGTCGGGTTTATGGCTACACCTTC.

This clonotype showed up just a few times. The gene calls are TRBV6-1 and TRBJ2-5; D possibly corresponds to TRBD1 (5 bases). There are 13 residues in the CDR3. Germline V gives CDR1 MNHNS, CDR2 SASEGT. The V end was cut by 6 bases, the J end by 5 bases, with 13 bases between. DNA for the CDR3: TGTGCCAGCAGCTTGGCAGGGTGGGAGACCCAGTACTTC. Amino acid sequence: CASSLAGWETQYF.

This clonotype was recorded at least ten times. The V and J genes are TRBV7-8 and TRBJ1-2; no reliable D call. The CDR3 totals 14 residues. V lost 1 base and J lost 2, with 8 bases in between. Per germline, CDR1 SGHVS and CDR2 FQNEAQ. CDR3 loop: CASSLEQANYGYTF. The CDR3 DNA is TGTGCCAGCAGCTTAGAGCAGGCGAACTATGGCTACACCTTC.

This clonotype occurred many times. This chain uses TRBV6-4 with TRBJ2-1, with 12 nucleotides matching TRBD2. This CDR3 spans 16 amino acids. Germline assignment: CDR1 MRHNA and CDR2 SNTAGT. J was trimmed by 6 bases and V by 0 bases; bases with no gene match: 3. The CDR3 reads CASSDSSSGGANEQFF. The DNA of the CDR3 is TGTGCCAGCAGTGACTCCTCTAGCGGGGGGGCCAATGAGCAGTTCTTC.

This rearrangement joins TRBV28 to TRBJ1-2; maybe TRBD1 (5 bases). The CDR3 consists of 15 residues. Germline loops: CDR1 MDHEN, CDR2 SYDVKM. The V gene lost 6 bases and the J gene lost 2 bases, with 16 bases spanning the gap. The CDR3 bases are TGTGCCAGCAGAGATACTACGGGGCCCAACTATGGCTACACCTTC. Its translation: CASRDTTGPNYGYTF.

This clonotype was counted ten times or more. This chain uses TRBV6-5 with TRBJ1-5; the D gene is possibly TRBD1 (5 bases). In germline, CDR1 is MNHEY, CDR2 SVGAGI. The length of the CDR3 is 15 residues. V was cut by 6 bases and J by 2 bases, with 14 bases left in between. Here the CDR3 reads CASRPGGFGNQPQHF. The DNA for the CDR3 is TGTGCCAGCAGGCCCGGGGGGTTTGGCAATCAGCCCCAGCATTTT.

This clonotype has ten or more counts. The CDR3 bases are TGCGCCAGCAGCTTGGCCTCTCCTAGCGGGGGGCCTGGAGGCTCCGGGGAGCTGTTTTTT. This translates into CASSLASPSGGPGGSGELFF. The V and J genes are TRBV5-1 and TRBJ2-2; TRBD2 aligns across 11 bases. The trim removed 0 bases at V and 6 bases at J, leaving 16 bases unmatched. Germline V gives CDR1 SGHRS, CDR2 YFSETQ. This CDR3 comprises 20 residues.

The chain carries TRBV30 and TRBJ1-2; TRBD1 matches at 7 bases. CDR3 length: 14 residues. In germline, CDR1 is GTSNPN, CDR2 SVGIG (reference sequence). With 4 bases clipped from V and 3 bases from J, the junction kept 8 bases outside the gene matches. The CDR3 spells CAWNFGQEHYGYTF. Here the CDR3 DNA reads TGTGCCTGGAATTTCGGACAGGAACACTATGGCTACACCTTC.

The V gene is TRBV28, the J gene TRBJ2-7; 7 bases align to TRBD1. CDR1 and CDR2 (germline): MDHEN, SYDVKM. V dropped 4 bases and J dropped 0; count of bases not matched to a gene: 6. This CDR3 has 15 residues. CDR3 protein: CASSSRTGRSYEQYF. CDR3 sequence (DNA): TGTGCCAGCAGTTCCAGGACAGGCCGCTCCTACGAGCAGTACTTC.

This CDR3 reads CASRFDSGLAGHNEQFF. The CDR3 nucleotides read TGTGCAAGTCGCTTCGACTCTGGACTAGCGGGGCACAATGAGCAGTTCTTC. V usage is TRBV12-2 and J usage is TRBJ2-1; the DNA was not compared with TRBD2, the D call given in the table. TRBV12-2 is annotated as a pseudogene. The CDR3 extends over 17 amino acids.

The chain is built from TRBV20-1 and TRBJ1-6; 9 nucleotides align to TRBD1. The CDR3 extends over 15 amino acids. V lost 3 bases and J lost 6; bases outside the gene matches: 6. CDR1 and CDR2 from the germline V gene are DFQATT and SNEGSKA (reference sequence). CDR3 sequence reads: CSASNGDRANSPLHF. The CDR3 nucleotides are TGCAGTGCTAGTAATGGGGACAGGGCTAATTCACCCCTCCACTTT.

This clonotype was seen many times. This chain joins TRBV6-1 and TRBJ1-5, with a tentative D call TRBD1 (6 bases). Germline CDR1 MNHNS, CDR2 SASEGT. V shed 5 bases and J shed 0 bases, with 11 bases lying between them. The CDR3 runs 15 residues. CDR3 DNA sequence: TGTGCCAGCAGTACTGACAGGTATAGCAATCAGCCCCAGCATTTT. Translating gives CASSTDRYSNQPQHF.

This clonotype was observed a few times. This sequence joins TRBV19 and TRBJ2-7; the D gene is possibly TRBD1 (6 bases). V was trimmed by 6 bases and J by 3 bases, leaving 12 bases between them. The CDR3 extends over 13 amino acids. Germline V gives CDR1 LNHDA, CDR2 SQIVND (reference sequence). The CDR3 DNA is TGTGCCAGTAGGGACCAGGGGTACTACGAGCAGTACTTC. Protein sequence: CASRDQGYYEQYF. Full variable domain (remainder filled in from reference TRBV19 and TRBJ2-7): DGGITQSPKYLFRKEGQNVTLSCEQNLNHDAMYWYRQDPGQGLRLIYYSQIVNDFQKGDIAEGYSVSREKKESFPLTVTSAQKNPTAFYLCASRDQGYYEQYFGPGTRLTVT.

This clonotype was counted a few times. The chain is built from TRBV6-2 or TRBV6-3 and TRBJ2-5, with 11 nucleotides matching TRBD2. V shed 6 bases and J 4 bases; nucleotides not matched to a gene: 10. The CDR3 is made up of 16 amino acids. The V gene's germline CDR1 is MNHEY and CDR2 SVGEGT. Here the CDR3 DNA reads TGTGCCAGCAGCTCCCTTCCTAGCGGGGGGCGAGAGACCCAGTACTTC. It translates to CASSSLPSGGRETQYF.

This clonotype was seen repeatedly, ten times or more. The CDR3, as DNA: TGCAGCGGTGGACTAGCGGGGATGGGTAATGAGCAGTTCTTC. This translates into CSGGLAGMGNEQFF. The chain joins TRBV29-1 to TRBJ2-1, with 12 bases identical to TRBD2. The CDR3 totals 14 residues. Trimming removed 7 bases from V and 7 bases from J; junction bases left unmatched: 8. The germline V gene encodes CDR1 SQVTM and CDR2 ANQGSEA.

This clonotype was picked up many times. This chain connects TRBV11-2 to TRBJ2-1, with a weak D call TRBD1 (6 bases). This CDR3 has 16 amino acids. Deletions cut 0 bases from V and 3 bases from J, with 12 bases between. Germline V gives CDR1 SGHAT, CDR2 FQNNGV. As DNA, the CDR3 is TGTGCCAGCAGCTTAGAGGGGACACTGAACTACAATGAGCAGTTCTTC. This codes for CASSLEGTLNYNEQFF.

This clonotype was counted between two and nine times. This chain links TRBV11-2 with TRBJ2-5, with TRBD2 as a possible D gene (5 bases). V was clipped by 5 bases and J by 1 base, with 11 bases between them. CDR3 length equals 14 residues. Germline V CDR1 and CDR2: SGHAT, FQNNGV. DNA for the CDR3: TGTGCCAGCAGCCCCGTCGGAGGCCAAGAGACCCAGTACTTC. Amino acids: CASSPVGGQETQYF.

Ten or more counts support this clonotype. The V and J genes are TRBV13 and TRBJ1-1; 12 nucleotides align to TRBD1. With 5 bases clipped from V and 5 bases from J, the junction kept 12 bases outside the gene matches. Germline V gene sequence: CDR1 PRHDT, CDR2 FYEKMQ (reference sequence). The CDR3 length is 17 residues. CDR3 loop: CASSRRGQGAKGTEAFF. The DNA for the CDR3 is TGTGCCAGCAGCCGCCGGGGACAGGGGGCGAAAGGGACTGAAGCTTTCTTT.

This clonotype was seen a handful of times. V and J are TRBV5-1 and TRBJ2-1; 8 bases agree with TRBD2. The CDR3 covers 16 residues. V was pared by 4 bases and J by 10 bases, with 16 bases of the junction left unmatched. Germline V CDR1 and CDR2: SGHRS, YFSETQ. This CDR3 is CASSPAGGRAGREQFF. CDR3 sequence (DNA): TGCGCCAGCAGCCCGGCGGGGGGCCGAGCTGGGAGGGAGCAGTTCTTC.

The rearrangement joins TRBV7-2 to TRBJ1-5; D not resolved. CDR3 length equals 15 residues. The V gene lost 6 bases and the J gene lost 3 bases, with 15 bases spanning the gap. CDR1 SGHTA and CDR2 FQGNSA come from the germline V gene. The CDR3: CASRTWADNNQPQHF. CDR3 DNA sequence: TGTGCCAGCAGAACATGGGCAGACAACAATCAGCCCCAGCATTTT.

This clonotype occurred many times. CDR3 sequence: CASSLQGYEQYF. CDR3 DNA sequence: TGCGCCAGCTCCTTACAGGGCTACGAGCAGTACTTC. This chain uses TRBV4-1 with TRBJ2-7; tentatively, D is TRBD1 (6 bases). The CDR3 runs to 12 residues. The ends were cut back, 8 bases at V and 3 bases at J, with 11 bases in the middle. CDR1 is MGHRA, CDR2 YSYEKL, per germline.

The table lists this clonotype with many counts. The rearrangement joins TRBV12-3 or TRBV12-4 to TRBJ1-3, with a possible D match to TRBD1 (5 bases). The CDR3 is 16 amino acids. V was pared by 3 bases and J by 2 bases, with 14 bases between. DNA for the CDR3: TGTGCCAGCAGTTTTTTCGGGGGAAGTGCTGGAAACACCATATATTTT. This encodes CASSFFGGSAGNTIYF.